Presented here are 13 T cell receptor beta chains from one specimen sequenced in a study of blood T cell repertoires in COVID-19. The repertoire was sequenced with immunoSEQ multiplex PCR; TCRdb's copy has only in-frame clones and lacks some. This table has 150,000 or so clones, 84% appearing once. The specimen was peripheral blood. Receptors originate from a woman aged 55-69 years with acute or convalescent COVID-19.

The V and J genes are TRBV3-1 (or the pseudogene TRBV3-2) and TRBJ2-7, with TRBD2 matching 7 bases. V shed 1 base and J 5 bases; nucleotides not matched to a gene: 5. The germline V gene has CDR1 LGHDT and CDR2 YNNKEL (reference sequence). This CDR3 region has 14 residues. DNA for the CDR3: TGTGCCAGCAGCCAAGCCGGGAGCGGGAACGAGCAGTACTTC. This translates into CASSQAGSGNEQYF.

V usage is TRBV5-1 and J usage is TRBJ1-1; possible D gene TRBD1, 6 bases. The V gene's germline CDR1 is SGHRS and CDR2 YFSETQ. This CDR3 has 14 residues. V was cut by 6 bases and J by 5 bases, with 17 bases left in between. Written as DNA, the CDR3 is TGCGCCAGCATCGGTTCAGGGGTAAGGACTGAAGCTTTCTTT. It specifies CASIGSGVRTEAFF.

The genes are TRBV7-6 and TRBJ1-1; 7 bases are a match to TRBD1. Germline CDR1 is SGHVS and CDR2 is FNYEAQ. V gave up 8 bases and J gave up 0 bases; unmatched junction bases: 3. The CDR3 has 13 residues. The CDR3 spells CASGTDLNTEAFF. The CDR3 region has the DNA TGTGCCAGCGGGACAGACTTGAACACTGAAGCTTTCTTT.

This chain links TRBV7-3 with TRBJ2-3, with D maybe TRBD2 (6 bases). Trimming cost V 3 bases and J 6 bases, with 10 bases left between them. The CDR3 totals 13 residues. CDR1 is SGHTA and CDR2 is FQGTGA in the germline V gene. The CDR3 nucleotides read TGTGCCAGCAGCTTCGGGGGTGGGGATACGCAGTATTTT. Translation: CASSFGGGDTQYF.

This sequence joins TRBV6-1 and TRBJ2-7, with D tentatively TRBD2 (5 bases). V was trimmed by 2 bases and J by 6 bases, leaving 11 bases between them. The CDR3 covers 13 residues. Looked up from germline, CDR1 is MNHNS and CDR2 is SASEGT. The CDR3 region is CASSELAIREQYF. The CDR3 bases are TGTGCCAGCAGTGAACTAGCAATCCGCGAGCAGTACTTC.

The chain is built from TRBV5-1 and TRBJ2-1; 7 bases line up with TRBD1. Germline lookup yields CDR1 SGHRS and CDR2 YFSETQ. The V segment lost 8 bases and the J segment 0 bases; nucleotides outside the gene matches: 5. The CDR3 spans 14 residues. CDR3 DNA: TGCGCCAGTTCCCGGGACAGCTCCTACAATGAGCAGTTCTTC. As protein: CASSRDSSYNEQFF.

CDR3 nucleotide sequence: TGTGCCAGCGCCCCAGGGATGAACACTGAAGCTTTCTTT. Amino acids: CASAPGMNTEAFF. The rearrangement links TRBV12-3 or TRBV12-4 to TRBJ1-1, with D possibly TRBD1 on 5 matching bases. Trimming took off 8 bases at V and 0 bases at J, with 10 bases between the two ends. This CDR3 has 13 residues.

The chain joins TRBV30 to TRBJ1-3; possible D gene TRBD1, 5 bases. CDR1 is GTSNPN, CDR2 SVGIG, per germline (reference sequence). Trimming removed 0 bases from V and 1 base from J, with 10 bases in between. The CDR3 extends over 15 amino acids. The CDR3 is CAWSVRELSGNTIYF. The CDR3 region has the DNA TGTGCCTGGAGTGTCAGGGAATTATCTGGAAACACCATATATTTT.

The J gene is TRBJ1-1, the V gene TRBV2; a weak D match, TRBD1 (6 bases). V was cut by 3 bases and J by 8 bases, with 13 bases left in between. Germline-derived CDR1 and CDR2 are SNHLY and FYNNEI. The CDR3 runs to 13 residues. The CDR3: CASSEAGALEAFF. CDR3 sequence (DNA): TGTGCCAGCAGTGAGGCAGGGGCGCTCGAAGCTTTCTTT.

This rearrangement joins TRBV14 to TRBJ1-6; 7 bases match TRBD1. The germline gives CDR1 SGHDN, CDR2 FVKESK. This CDR3 has 17 residues. The trim removed 4 bases at V and 5 bases at J, leaving 11 bases unmatched. This CDR3 reads CASSPRDSSAHNSPLHF. CDR3 nucleotides: TGTGCCAGCAGCCCCAGGGACAGCAGCGCCCATAATTCACCCCTCCACTTT.

The chain couples TRBV7-8 to TRBJ2-7, with TRBD2 matching over 13 bases. Losses at the gene ends were 2 bases for V and 1 base for J; bases not matched to a gene: 2. Germline CDR1 and CDR2: SGHVS and FQNEAQ. The CDR3 is made up of 16 amino acids. The CDR3 coding sequence is TGTGCCAGCAGCTTAACGGGACTAGCGGGATCCTACGAGCAGTACTTC. Its protein product is CASSLTGLAGSYEQYF.

The CDR3 nucleotides are TGTGCCAGCAGCTTGGACAACCCCTACGAGCAGTACTTC. Its translation: CASSLDNPYEQYF. The V and J genes are TRBV28 and TRBJ2-7, with a weak D call TRBD1 (5 bases). V lost 6 bases to trimming and J lost 2 bases, with 11 bases between them. In germline, CDR1 is MDHEN, CDR2 SYDVKM. CDR3 length: 13 residues.

This chain links TRBV11-1 with TRBJ1-1; 8 positions match TRBD1. The J segment lost 1 base and the V segment lost 5 bases, leaving 6 bases of the junction unmatched. This CDR3 has 15 amino acids. From germline, CDR1 is SGHAT and CDR2 FQDESV (reference sequence). This chain's CDR3 is CASSKAGGANTEAFF. CDR3 DNA sequence: TGTGCCAGCAGCAAAGCAGGGGGCGCGAACACTGAAGCTTTCTTT.